The 10 T cell receptor beta chains below all came from one sample that was sequenced in a study of PD-1 blockade in classical Hodgkin lymphoma (dated by TCRdb to the early 2020s). Receptor amplification or capture employed the immunoSEQ multiplex PCR assay. In its TCRdb copy, this immuneACCESS table keeps in-frame sequences only and misses some clones. Where compared with another copy, unresolved V genes explain less than half of these, and the others have no known cause. The sample has about 35,000 clones on record, approximately 92% of them singletons. About 0.23% of the sample rests with the top ten. Reading the label with the study, this specimen's time point is: cycle 1 day 1 (C1D1), immediately before nivolumab initiation. Every trial patient had relapsed after autologous stem cell transplantation, and cohorts A, B and C differed in prior brentuximab vedotin exposure. A Miltenyi CD4+ T cell isolation kit was used for magnetic negative selection to purify CD4+ T cells from thawed PBMCs.

Sequences were derived from CD4+ T cells from blood, sampled at baseline. The receptors were sampled from a human donor with classical Hodgkin lymphoma.

V gene TRBV5-1 combines with J gene TRBJ1-1; the match to TRBD1 covers 10 bases. J was trimmed by 5 bases and V by 4 bases; bases with no gene match: 8. The CDR3 contains 15 residues. CDR1 and CDR2 (germline): SGHRS, YFSETQ. CDR3 bases: TGCGCCAGCAGCCCGACAGGGGGCTCTGGGACTGAAGCTTTCTTT. It translates to CASSPTGGSGTEAFF.

V usage is TRBV5-4 and J usage is TRBJ2-3; 7 bases fit TRBD2. Per the germline V gene, CDR1 is SGHNT and CDR2 is YYREEE (reference sequence). V was pared by 5 bases and J by 0 bases, with 6 bases of the junction left unmatched. This CDR3 comprises 15 residues. The CDR3 spells CASRVGLDSTDTQYF. CDR3 DNA: TGTGCCAGCAGAGTTGGACTAGACAGCACAGATACGCAGTATTTT.

As to this clone: The sample carries other DNA sequences with the same CDR3. The chain has TRBV18 and TRBJ2-7, with D perhaps being TRBD1 or TRBD2 (6 bases each). Trimming left V 0 bases short and J 4 bases short, with 10 bases between. CDR1 is KGHSH and CDR2 is LQKENI in the germline V gene. The CDR3 loop spans 14 amino acids. DNA for the CDR3: TGTGCCAGCTCACCACCAACAGGGAGGTACGAGCAGTACTTC. It yields the protein CASSPPTGRYEQYF.

J is TRBJ2-1 and V is TRBV7-2; D remains ambiguous. Germline V gives CDR1 SGHTA, CDR2 FQGNSA. V gave up 3 bases and J gave up 10 bases, with 10 bases separating them. The CDR3 has 12 residues. The CDR3 spells CASSFAVGEQFF. CDR3 in DNA: TGTGCCAGCAGCTTTGCCGTCGGGGAGCAGTTCTTC.

The chain combines TRBV11-2 with TRBJ1-1, with D perhaps matching TRBD1 (5 bases). The CDR3 is 14 amino acids. Germline V gives CDR1 SGHAT, CDR2 FQNNGV. Trimming stripped 4 bases from V and 4 bases from J, with 13 bases between. The CDR3: CASSSQGSGTEAFF. The CDR3 region has the DNA TGTGCCAGCAGCTCCCAGGGATCGGGCACTGAAGCTTTCTTT.

In this sample, this clone turned up a few times. The rearrangement joins TRBV6-5 to TRBJ2-7; 8 bases are shared with TRBD2. Looked up from germline, CDR1 is MNHEY and CDR2 is SVGAGI. Trimming removed 7 bases from V and 3 bases from J; junction bases left unmatched: 8. This CDR3 contains 14 residues. The CDR3 region is CASTRAGDRYEQYF. The CDR3 DNA reads as TGTGCCAGCACTCGAGCGGGGGACCGCTACGAGCAGTACTTC.

The gene calls are TRBV5-1 and TRBJ1-2; D is unresolved. Trimming pared 4 bases from V and 11 bases from J, leaving 15 bases between. Germline CDR1 is SGHRS and CDR2 is YFSETQ. There are 12 residues in the CDR3. CDR3 DNA sequence: TGCGCCAGCAGCCTGGATCAGGTCGGGTACACCTTC. Protein product: CASSLDQVGYTF.

The J gene is TRBJ1-2, the V gene TRBV7-2; no clear D. CDR3 length equals 15 residues. V was trimmed by 1 base and J by 3 bases, leaving 12 bases between them. Germline V gives CDR1 SGHTA, CDR2 FQGNSA. CDR3 nucleotide sequence: TGTGCCAGCAGCTTAGGGGTTGGCGGATACTATGGCTACACCTTC. It is translated as CASSLGVGGYYGYTF.

CDR3 coding DNA: TGTGCCTGGAGTGTAAACCCCGACAGGGGCGAGCAGTACTTC. Its translation: CAWSVNPDRGEQYF. The chain is built from TRBV30 and TRBJ2-7; 8 positions agree with TRBD1. The CDR3 is 14 residues long. Trimming removed 0 bases from V and 6 bases from J; junction bases left unmatched: 7. Germline-derived CDR1 and CDR2 are GTSNPN and SVGIG (reference sequence).

The chain has TRBV5-4 and TRBJ2-7; D not certain. This CDR3 is 16 amino acids long. Between the trimmed V and J ends, which lost 0 bases and 2 bases, there was a span of 15 bases. Per germline, CDR1 SGHNT and CDR2 YYREEE (reference sequence). CDR3 DNA: TGTGCCAGCAGCTTGGAGCCAGGCGTTTTTACCTACGAGCAGTACTTC. It encodes CASSLEPGVFTYEQYF. Supplemented by reference TRBV5-4 and TRBJ2-7, the full variable domain reads ETGVTQSPTHLIKTRGQQVTLRCSSQSGHNTVSWYQQALGQGPQFIFQYYREEENGRGNFPPRFSGLQFPNYSSELNVNALELDDSALYLCASSLEPGVFTYEQYFGPGTRLTVT.